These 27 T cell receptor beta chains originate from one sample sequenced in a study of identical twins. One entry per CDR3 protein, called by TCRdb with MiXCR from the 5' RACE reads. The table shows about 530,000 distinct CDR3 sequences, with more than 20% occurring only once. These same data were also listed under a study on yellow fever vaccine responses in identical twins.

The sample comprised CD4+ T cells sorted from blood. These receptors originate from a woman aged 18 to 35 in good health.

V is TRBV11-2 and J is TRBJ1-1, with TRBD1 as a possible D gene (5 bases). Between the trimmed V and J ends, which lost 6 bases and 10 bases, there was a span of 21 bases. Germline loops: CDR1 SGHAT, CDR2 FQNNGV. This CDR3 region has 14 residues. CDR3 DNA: TGTGCCAGCAGACCCGGGGGGGGAGACCCCCGAGCTTTCTTT. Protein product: CASRPGGGDPRAFF.

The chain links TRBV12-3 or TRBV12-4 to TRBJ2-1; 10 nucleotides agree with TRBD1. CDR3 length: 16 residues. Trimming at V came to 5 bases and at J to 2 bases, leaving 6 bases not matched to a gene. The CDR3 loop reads CASSLRDRGAYNEQFF. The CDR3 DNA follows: TGTGCCAGCAGTCTACGGGACAGGGGCGCCTACAATGAGCAGTTCTTC.

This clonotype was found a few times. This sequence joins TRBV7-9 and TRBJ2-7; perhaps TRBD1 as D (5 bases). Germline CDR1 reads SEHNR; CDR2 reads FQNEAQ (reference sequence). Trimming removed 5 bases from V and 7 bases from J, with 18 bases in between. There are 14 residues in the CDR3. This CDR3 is CASSLSGSPGEQYF. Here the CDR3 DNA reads TGTGCCAGCAGCCTATCAGGGTCACCAGGGGAGCAGTACTTC. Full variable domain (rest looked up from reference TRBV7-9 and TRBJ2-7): DTGVSQNPRHKITKRGQNVTFRCDPISEHNRLYWYRQTLGQGPEFLTYFQNEAQLEKSRLLSDRFSAERPKGSFSTLEIQRTEQGDSAMYLCASSLSGSPGEQYFGPGTRLTVT.

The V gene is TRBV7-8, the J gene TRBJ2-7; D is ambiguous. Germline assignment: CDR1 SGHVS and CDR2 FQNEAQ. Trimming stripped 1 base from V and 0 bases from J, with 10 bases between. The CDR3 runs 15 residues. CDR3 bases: TGTGCCAGCAGCTTAGTAGGTCAGTTCTCCTACGAGCAGTACTTC. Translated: CASSLVGQFSYEQYF.

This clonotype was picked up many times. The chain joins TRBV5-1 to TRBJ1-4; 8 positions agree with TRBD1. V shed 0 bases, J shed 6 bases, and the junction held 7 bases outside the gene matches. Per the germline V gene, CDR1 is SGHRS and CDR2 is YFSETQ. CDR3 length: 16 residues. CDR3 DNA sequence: TGCGCCAGCAGCTTGGCCCTCGGACAGGGTGATGAAAAACTGTTTTTT. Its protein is CASSLALGQGDEKLFF.

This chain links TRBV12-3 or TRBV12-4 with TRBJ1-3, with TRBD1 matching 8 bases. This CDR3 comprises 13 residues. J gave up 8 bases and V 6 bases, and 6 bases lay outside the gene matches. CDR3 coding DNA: TGTGCCAGCAGGCAGGGGGCCCTGTACACCATATATTTT. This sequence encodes CASRQGALYTIYF.

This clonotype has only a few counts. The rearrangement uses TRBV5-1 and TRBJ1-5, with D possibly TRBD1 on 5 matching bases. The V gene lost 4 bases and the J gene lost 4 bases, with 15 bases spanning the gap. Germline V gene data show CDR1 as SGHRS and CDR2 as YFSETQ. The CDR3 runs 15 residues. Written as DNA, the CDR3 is TGCGCCAGCAGCCCCCTCCAGGGCCCAAATCAGCCCCAGCATTTT. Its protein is CASSPLQGPNQPQHF.

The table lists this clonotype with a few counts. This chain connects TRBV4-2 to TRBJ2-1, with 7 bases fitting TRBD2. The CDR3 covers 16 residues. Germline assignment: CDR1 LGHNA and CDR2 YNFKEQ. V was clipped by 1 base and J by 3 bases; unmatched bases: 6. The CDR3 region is CASSQGRAGYYNEQFF. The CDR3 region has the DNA TGTGCCAGCAGCCAAGGACGAGCGGGGTACTACAATGAGCAGTTCTTC.

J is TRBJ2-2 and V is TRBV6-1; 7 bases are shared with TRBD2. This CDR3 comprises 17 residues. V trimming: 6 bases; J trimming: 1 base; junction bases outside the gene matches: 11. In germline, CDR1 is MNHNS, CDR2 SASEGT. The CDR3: CASRPTSDPRNTGELFF. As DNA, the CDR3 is TGTGCCAGCAGACCAACTAGCGATCCTCGGAACACCGGGGAGCTGTTTTTT.

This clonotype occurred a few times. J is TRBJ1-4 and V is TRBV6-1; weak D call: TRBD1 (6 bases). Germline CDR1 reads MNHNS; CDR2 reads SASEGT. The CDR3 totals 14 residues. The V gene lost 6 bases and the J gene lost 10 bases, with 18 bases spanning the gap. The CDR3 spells CASRLFQGKGKLFF. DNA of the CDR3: TGTGCCAGCAGGCTGTTTCAGGGGAAGGGAAAACTGTTTTTT.

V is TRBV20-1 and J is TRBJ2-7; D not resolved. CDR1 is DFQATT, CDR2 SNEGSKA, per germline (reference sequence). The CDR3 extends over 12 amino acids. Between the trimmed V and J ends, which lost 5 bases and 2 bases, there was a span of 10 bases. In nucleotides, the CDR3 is TGCAGTGCTTCGGACCCGACCTACGAGCAGTACGTC. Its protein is CSASDPTYEQYV.

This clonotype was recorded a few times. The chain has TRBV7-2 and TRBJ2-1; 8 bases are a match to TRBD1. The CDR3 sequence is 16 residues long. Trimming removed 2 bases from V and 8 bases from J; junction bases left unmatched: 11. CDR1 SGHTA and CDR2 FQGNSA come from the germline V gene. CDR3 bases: TGTGCCAGCAGCTTAATTACGACAGGGGATCGCTATGAGCAGTTCTTC. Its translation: CASSLITTGDRYEQFF.

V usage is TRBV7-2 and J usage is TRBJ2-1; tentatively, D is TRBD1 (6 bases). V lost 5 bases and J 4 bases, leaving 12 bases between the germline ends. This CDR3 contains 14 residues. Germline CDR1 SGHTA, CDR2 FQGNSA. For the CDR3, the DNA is TGTGCCAGCAGCCCCGGACAGCTTTACAATGAGCAGTTCTTC. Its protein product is CASSPGQLYNEQFF.

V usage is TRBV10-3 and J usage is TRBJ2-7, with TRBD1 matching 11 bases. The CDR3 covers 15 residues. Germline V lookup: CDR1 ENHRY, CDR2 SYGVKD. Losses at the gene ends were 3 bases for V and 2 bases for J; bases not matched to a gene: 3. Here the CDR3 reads CAISDGTGGTYEQYF. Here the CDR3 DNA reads TGTGCCATCAGTGATGGGACAGGGGGAACCTACGAGCAGTACTTC.

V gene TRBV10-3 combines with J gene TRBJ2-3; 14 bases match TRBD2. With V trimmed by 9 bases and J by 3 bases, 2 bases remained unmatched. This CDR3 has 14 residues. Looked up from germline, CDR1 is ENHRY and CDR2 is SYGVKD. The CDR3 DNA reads TGTGCCATGGGACTAGCGGGGGCTACAGATACGCAGTATTTT. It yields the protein CAMGLAGATDTQYF.

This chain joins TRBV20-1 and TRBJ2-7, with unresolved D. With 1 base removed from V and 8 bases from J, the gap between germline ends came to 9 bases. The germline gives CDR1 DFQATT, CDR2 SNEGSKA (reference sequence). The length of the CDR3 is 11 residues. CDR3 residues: CSARVAQKQYF. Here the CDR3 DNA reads TGCAGTGCTAGAGTAGCTCAGAAGCAGTACTTC.

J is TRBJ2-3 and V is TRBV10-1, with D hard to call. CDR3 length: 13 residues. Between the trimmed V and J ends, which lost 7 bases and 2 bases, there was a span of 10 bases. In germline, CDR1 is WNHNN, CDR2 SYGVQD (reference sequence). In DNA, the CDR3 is TGCGCCAGCAACAATGCCTTCACAGATACGCAGTATTTT. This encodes CASNNAFTDTQYF.

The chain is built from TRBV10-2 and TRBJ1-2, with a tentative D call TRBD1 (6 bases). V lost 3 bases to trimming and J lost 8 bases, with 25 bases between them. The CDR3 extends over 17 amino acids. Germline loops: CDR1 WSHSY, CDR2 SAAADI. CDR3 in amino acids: CASSDPSIRGASGGYTF. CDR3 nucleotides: TGCGCCAGCAGTGACCCCTCGATTCGGGGGGCGTCGGGGGGCTACACCTTC.

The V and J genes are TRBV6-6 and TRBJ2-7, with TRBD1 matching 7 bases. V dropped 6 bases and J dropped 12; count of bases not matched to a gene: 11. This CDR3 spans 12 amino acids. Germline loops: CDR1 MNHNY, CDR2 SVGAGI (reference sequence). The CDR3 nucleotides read TGTGCCAGCAGCCAAAATACAGGGGAGATGTACTTC. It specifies CASSQNTGEMYF.

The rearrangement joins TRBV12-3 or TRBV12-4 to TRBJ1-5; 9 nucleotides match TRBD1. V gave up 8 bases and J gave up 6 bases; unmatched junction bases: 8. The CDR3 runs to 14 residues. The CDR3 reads CASGLRQGGQPQHF. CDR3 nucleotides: TGTGCCAGCGGATTAAGACAGGGGGGTCAGCCCCAGCATTTT.

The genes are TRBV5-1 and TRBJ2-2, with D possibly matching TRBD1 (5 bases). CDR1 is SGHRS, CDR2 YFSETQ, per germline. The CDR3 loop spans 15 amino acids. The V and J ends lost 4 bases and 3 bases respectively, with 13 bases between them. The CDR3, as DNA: TGCGCCAGCAGCATACAGCAGGGATACACCGGGGAGCTGTTTTTT. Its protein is CASSIQQGYTGELFF.

CDR3: CASSLARTGMAPLHF. The CDR3 DNA reads TGTGCCAGCAGTTTAGCCCGGACAGGGATGGCACCCCTCCACTTT. The gene calls are TRBV12-3 or TRBV12-4 and TRBJ1-6; 8 bases align to TRBD1. The CDR3 length is 15 residues. V shed 0 bases, J shed 11 bases, and the junction held 6 bases outside the gene matches.

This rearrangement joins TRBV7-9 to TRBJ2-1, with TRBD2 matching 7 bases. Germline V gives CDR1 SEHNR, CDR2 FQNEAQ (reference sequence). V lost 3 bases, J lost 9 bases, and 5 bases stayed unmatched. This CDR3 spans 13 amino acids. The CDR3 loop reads CASSLLAEGEQFF. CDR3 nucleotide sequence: TGTGCCAGCAGCTTGCTAGCGGAAGGTGAGCAGTTCTTC.

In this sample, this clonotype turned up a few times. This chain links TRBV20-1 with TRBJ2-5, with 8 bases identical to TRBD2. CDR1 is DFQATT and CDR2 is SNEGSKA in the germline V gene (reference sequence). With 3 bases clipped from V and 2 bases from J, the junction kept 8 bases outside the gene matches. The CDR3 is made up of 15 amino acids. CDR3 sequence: CSARWAGGLQETQYF. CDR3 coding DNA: TGCAGTGCTAGGTGGGCGGGAGGCCTACAAGAGACCCAGTACTTC.

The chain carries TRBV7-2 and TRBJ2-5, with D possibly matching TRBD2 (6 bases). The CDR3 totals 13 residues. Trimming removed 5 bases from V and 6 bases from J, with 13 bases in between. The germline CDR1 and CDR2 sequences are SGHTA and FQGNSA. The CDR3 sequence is CASSATGSQTQYF. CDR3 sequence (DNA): TGTGCCAGCAGCGCAACCGGGAGTCAGACCCAGTACTTC.

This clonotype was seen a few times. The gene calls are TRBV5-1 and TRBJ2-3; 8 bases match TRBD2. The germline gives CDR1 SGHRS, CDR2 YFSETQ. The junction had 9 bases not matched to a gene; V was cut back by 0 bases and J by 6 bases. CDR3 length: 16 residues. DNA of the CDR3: TGCGCCAGCAGCTTGGCGGGAAGCGGGAGCAGGGATACGCAGTATTTT. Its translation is CASSLAGSGSRDTQYF.

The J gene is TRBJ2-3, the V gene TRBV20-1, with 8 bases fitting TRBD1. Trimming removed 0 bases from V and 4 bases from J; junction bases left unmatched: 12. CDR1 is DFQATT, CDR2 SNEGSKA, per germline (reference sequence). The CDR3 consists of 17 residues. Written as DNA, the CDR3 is TGCAGTGCTAGAGAGAGGACAGGGAAGACCCGGGCAGATACGCAGTATTTT. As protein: CSARERTGKTRADTQYF.